The 11 T cell receptor beta chains listed next were all sequenced from one sample in a study of blood T cells in healthy people across ages. The authors ran a second PCR of roughly 6 to 11 cycles using a sample-barcoded 5' primer and a J-beta primer mix. TCRdb reanalysed the 5' RACE reads using MiXCR and keeps one entry per CDR3 protein. In the table there are around 500,000 distinct CDR3 sequences, around 48% of which are singletons. The sequenced material came from blood. The source of these receptors is a man aged 80 or over in good health.

This clonotype was seen more than once but under ten times. The V and J genes are TRBV7-2 and TRBJ1-1; weak D call: TRBD1 (6 bases). CDR3 length: 17 amino acids. Trimming left V 6 bases short and J 0 bases short, with 20 bases between. Germline V gives CDR1 SGHTA, CDR2 FQGNSA. CDR3 in amino acids: CASRDPGTMGLNTEAFF. The CDR3 nucleotides read TGTGCCAGCAGGGATCCCGGGACAATGGGCCTGAACACTGAAGCTTTCTTT.

This rearrangement joins TRBV29-1 to TRBJ2-5; 10 bases line up with TRBD1. The assigned J gene may be wrong: the sequence end matches TRBJ2-7 better. The CDR3 totals 14 residues. Germline V gene sequence: CDR1 SQVTM, CDR2 ANQGSEA. CDR3 residues: CSVALRQGALEQYF. For the CDR3, the DNA is TGCAGCGTTGCCCTTAGACAGGGGGCTCTCGAGCAGTACTTC.

The rearrangement uses TRBV10-1 and TRBJ1-1; no definite D call. The CDR3 totals 14 residues. Trimming left V 0 bases short and J 5 bases short, with 10 bases between. Germline V gene lookup returns CDR1 WNHNN and CDR2 SYGVQD (reference sequence). For the CDR3, the DNA is TGCGCCAGCAGTGAGTCTCGGACGGGAACTGAAGCTTTCTTT. Translation: CASSESRTGTEAFF.

This clonotype was counted between two and nine times. The rearrangement joins TRBV5-1 to TRBJ2-7; 7 nucleotides match TRBD2. The V segment lost 0 bases and the J segment 2 bases; nucleotides outside the gene matches: 5. The germline V gene has CDR1 SGHRS and CDR2 YFSETQ. The CDR3 covers 15 residues. The CDR3: CASSLGRGFAYEQYF. The CDR3 DNA reads TGCGCCAGCAGCTTGGGGCGGGGGTTTGCCTACGAGCAGTACTTC.

The chain recombines TRBV7-6 with TRBJ2-7; D is unresolved. CDR3 length: 14 residues. Trimming cost V 5 bases and J 2 bases, with 13 bases left between them. Germline V CDR1 and CDR2: SGHVS, FNYEAQ. The CDR3 loop is CASSPRVGTYEQYF. The CDR3 DNA sequence: TGTGCCAGCAGCCCCCGGGTCGGAACCTACGAGCAGTACTTC.

This clonotype came up a few times. The V call is TRBV30, the J call TRBJ1-1; possibly TRBD1 for D (6 bases). This CDR3 comprises 15 residues. Trimming shortened V by 2 bases and J by 2 bases, and 15 bases separated the two germline ends. The germline V gene encodes CDR1 GTSNPN and CDR2 SVGIG (reference sequence). In DNA form, the CDR3 reads TGTGCCTGGAGTCCCAACGGACAGACAAACACTGAAGCTTTCTTT. It encodes CAWSPNGQTNTEAFF.

The sample holds a few counts of this clonotype. The CDR3 DNA is TGCGCCAGCACGACGCAGGGGCTAGGTAGTGGAACTGAAGCTTTCTTT. This translates into CASTTQGLGSGTEAFF. The chain recombines TRBV5-1 with TRBJ1-1, with D maybe TRBD1 (6 bases). CDR3 length: 16 residues. Germline V gives CDR1 SGHRS, CDR2 YFSETQ. V lost 6 bases, J lost 5 bases, and 23 bases lay in between.

The genes are TRBV2 and TRBJ2-7; D might be TRBD1 (5 bases). The J call is in doubt because the DNA end fits TRBJ2-4 better. Germline assignment: CDR1 SNHLY and CDR2 FYNNEI. There are 15 residues in the CDR3. The CDR3: CASSDWTLAKNIQYF. In DNA form, the CDR3 reads TGTGCCAGCAGTGACTGGACACTAGCCAAAAACATTCAGTACTTC.

The chain employs TRBV7-6 and TRBJ2-1; TRBD2 matches at 15 bases. Germline V CDR1 and CDR2: SGHVS, FNYEAQ. Trimming at V came to 5 bases and at J to 7 bases, leaving 6 bases not matched to a gene. The CDR3 runs to 16 residues. The CDR3, as DNA: TGTGCCAGCAGCACCGGACTAGCGGGAGGGCTAAATGAGCAGTTCTTC. This codes for CASSTGLAGGLNEQFF.

This clonotype has only a few counts. This chain connects TRBV9 to TRBJ2-1, with unresolved D. This CDR3 contains 14 residues. Deletions cut 0 bases from V and 7 bases from J, with 11 bases between. The germline V gene encodes CDR1 SGDLS and CDR2 YYNGEE. The CDR3 DNA reads TGTGCCAGCAGCGTAGTGGCCGACGGGAATGAGCAGTTCTTC. As protein: CASSVVADGNEQFF.

This chain joins TRBV7-3 and TRBJ2-2; 9 nucleotides line up with TRBD1. Per the germline V gene, CDR1 is SGHTA and CDR2 is FQGTGA. The CDR3 extends over 15 amino acids. Trimming cost V 5 bases and J 6 bases; bases outside gene matches: 7. The CDR3 DNA reads TGTGCCAGCAGCCCCGGACAGGGGAGGTCCGGGGAGCTGTTTTTT. Encoded protein: CASSPGQGRSGELFF.